A selection of T cell receptor beta chains follows, all from one sample in a study of T cell responses to AZD1222 COVID-19 vaccine. Profiling relied on immunoSEQ multiplex PCR, and the TCRdb table lists in-frame clones only, not all of them. Of 90,000 to 95,000 clones in the sample, about nine tenths were seen once. Sequenced here: peripheral blood, sampled on day 0 of AZD1222 vaccination. Every receptor here comes from an adult in good health. Each CDR3 is given with its conserved first and last residue. The order of the fields is CDR3 DNA, CDR3 protein, D gene, CDR3 length, V gene, clone size, J gene. The D gene is left open where the match is weak. For some rows the clone size is stated as once, few or many, or as a class when expanded; others skip it.

CDR3 DNA: TGTGCCAGCAGCCAAGATCGGGTTAGCGACACAGATACGCAGTATTTT; CDR3 protein: CASSQDRVSDTDTQYF; D gene: NA; CDR3 length: 16; V gene: TRBV3-1/TRBV3-2; clone size: NA; J gene: TRBJ2-3
CDR3 DNA: TGTGCCAGCCCTTCTCGACGAGGGCAGTACTTC; CDR3 protein: CASPSRRGQYF; D gene: NA; CDR3 length: 11; V gene: TRBV9; clone size: once; J gene: TRBJ2-7
CDR3 DNA: TGCAGCGTTAAAGGCGGCGGAGGGGGCTTAAGTGGAAACACCATATATTTT; CDR3 protein: CSVKGGGGGLSGNTIYF; D gene: TRBD1; CDR3 length: 17; V gene: TRBV29-1; clone size: NA; J gene: TRBJ1-3
CDR3 DNA: TGTGCCACCAGCAGAAGGAATGAGCAGTTCTTC; CDR3 protein: CATSRRNEQFF; D gene: NA; CDR3 length: 11; V gene: TRBV15; clone size: few; J gene: TRBJ2-1
CDR3 DNA: TGTGCCAGCAGCGAGCGACAGGGAGGGAATGAGCAGTTCTTC; CDR3 protein: CASSERQGGNEQFF; D gene: NA; CDR3 length: 14; V gene: TRBV9; clone size: NA; J gene: TRBJ2-1
CDR3 DNA: TGTGCCAGCAGCTCCTCTGGACTCAGTAATGAGCAGTTCTTC; CDR3 protein: CASSSSGLSNEQFF; D gene: NA; CDR3 length: 14; V gene: TRBV11-2; clone size: NA; J gene: TRBJ2-1
CDR3 DNA: TGTGCCAGCAGTGAGGGACAGGGTATTGGGGAGCAGTACTTC; CDR3 protein: CASSEGQGIGEQYF; D gene: TRBD1; CDR3 length: 14; V gene: TRBV6-1; clone size: NA; J gene: TRBJ2-7
CDR3 DNA: TGTGCCAGCGGAGTATCTTCCACAGATACGCAGTATTTT; CDR3 protein: CASGVSSTDTQYF; D gene: NA; CDR3 length: 13; V gene: TRBV7-3; clone size: NA; J gene: TRBJ2-3
CDR3 DNA: TGTGCCAGCAAGAGGGCAGCGCAACCGAACACTGAAGCTTTCTTT; CDR3 protein: CASKRAAQPNTEAFF; D gene: NA; CDR3 length: 15; V gene: TRBV6-4; clone size: few; J gene: TRBJ1-1
CDR3 DNA: TGTGCCTGGAATACGGGGCCGAAGAATGAAAAACTGTTTTTT; CDR3 protein: CAWNTGPKNEKLFF; D gene: NA; CDR3 length: 14; V gene: TRBV30; clone size: few; J gene: TRBJ1-4
CDR3 DNA: TGTGCCAGCAGCCAAGTGGTCTCCCCCGGGGCTGAAGCTTTCTTT; CDR3 protein: CASSQVVSPGAEAFF; D gene: NA; CDR3 length: 15; V gene: TRBV3-1/TRBV3-2; clone size: NA; J gene: TRBJ1-1